This TCR beta chain was observed in a study of T cells in Graves' hyperthyroidism and ophthalmopathy. This clonotype was seen at least ten times. Its cognate antigen is unknown. Overall study results and limits: Blood held most thyroid clonotypes expanded above 0.001 frequency.

The CDR3 length is 15 residues. V was trimmed by 3 bases and J by 5 bases, leaving 14 bases between them. The germline gives CDR1 SGHNT, CDR2 YYREEE (reference sequence). There were TCR beta CDR3 regions amplified from RNA transcripts. Primed by the HTBI set, a first-round RT-PCR was run on the TCR CDR3. TCRdb reprocessed the multiplex PCR reads with MiXCR, giving one entry per CDR3 protein. The sample yields approximately 400,000 distinct CDR3 sequences, around a quarter seen once. Each diagnosis drew on symptoms, thyroxine, TRAb, thyroid ultrasound and orbital computed tomography findings. From under 12 ml of fresh peripheral blood, PBMCs were isolated.

This sequence originates from a man aged 50-60 years with Graves' hyperthyroidism. The specimen sequenced was blood. This rearrangement joins TRBV5-4 to TRBJ2-2, with a weak D call TRBD2 (5 bases). In DNA, the CDR3 is TGTGCCAGCAGCTCCCCCAAGTCGGGGACCGGGGAGCTGTTTTTT. It is translated as CASSSPKSGTGELFF.